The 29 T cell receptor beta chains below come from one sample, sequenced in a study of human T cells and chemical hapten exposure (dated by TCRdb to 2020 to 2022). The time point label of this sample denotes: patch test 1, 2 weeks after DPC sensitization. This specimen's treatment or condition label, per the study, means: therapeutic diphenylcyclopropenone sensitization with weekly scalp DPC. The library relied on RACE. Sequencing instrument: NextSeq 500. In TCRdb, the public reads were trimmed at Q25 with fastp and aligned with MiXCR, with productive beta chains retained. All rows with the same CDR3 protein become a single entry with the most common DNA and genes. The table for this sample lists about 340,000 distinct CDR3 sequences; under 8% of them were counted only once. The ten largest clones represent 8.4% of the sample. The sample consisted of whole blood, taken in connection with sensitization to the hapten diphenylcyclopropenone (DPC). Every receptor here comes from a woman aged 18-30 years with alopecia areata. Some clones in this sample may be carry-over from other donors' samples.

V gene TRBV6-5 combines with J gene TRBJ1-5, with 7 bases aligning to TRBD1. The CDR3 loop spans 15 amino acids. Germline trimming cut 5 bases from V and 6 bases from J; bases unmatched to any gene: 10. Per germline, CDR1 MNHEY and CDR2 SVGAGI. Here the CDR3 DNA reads TGTGCCAGCAGTCGACAGGGTGCGGTTTCTCAGCCCCAGCATTTT. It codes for CASSRQGAVSQPQHF.

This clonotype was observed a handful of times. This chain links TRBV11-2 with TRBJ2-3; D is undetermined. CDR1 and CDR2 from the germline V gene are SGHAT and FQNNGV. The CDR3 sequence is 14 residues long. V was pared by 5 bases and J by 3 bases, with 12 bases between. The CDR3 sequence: CASSPSPRTDTQYF. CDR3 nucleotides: TGTGCCAGCAGCCCCTCCCCCCGAACAGATACGCAGTATTTT.

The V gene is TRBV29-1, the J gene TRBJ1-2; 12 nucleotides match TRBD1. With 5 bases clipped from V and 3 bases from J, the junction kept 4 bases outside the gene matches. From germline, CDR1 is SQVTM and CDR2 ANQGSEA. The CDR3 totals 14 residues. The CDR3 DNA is TGCAGCGTTCGGGACAGGGGGCCCTACTATGGCTACACCTTC. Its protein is CSVRDRGPYYGYTF.

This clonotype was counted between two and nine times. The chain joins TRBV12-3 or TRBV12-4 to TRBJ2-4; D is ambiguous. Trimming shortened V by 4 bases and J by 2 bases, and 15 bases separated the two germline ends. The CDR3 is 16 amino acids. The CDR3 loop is CASSYRSGATKNIQYF. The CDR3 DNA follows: TGTGCCAGCAGTTACAGATCAGGTGCGACCAAAAACATTCAGTACTTC.

For the CDR3, the DNA is TGTGCCAGCAGCTTACGAACCGGGACAGCTGGAAACACCATATATTTT. Protein sequence: CASSLRTGTAGNTIYF. The gene calls are TRBV7-4 and TRBJ1-3; 7 bases fit TRBD1. CDR1 and CDR2 from the germline V gene are SGHVT and SQSDAQ. The trim removed 2 bases at V and 2 bases at J, leaving 6 bases unmatched. This CDR3 region has 16 residues.

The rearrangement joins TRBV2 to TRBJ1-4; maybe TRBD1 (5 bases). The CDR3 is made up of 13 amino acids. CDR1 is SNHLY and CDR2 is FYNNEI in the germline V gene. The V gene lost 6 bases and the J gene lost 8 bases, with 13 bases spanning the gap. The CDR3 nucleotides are TGTGCCAGCAGGGTTCCACCAGGGGAAAAACTGTTTTTT. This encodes CASRVPPGEKLFF.

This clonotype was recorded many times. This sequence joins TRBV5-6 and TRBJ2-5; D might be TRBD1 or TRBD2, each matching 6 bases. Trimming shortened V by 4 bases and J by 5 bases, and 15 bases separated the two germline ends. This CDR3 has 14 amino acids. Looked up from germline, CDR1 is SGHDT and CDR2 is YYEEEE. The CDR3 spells CASSPTGDKETQYF. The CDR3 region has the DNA TGTGCCAGCAGCCCGACGGGGGACAAGGAGACCCAGTACTTC.

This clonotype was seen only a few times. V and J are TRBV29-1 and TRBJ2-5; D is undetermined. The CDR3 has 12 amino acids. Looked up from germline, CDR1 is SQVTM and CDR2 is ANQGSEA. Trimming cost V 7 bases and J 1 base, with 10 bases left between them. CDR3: CSGQQIQETQYF. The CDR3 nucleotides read TGCAGCGGCCAGCAGATCCAAGAGACCCAGTACTTC.

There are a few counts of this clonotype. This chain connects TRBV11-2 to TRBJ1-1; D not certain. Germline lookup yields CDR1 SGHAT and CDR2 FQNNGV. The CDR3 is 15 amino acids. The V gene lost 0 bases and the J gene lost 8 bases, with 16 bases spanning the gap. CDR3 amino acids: CASSLDTTTTREAFF. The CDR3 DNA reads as TGTGCCAGCAGCTTAGATACAACGACGACTAGGGAAGCTTTCTTT. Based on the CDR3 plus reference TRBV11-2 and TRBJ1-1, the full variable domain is EAGVAQSPRYKIIEKRQSVAFWCNPISGHATLYWYQQILGQGPKLLIQFQNNGVVDDSQLPKDRFSAERLKGVDSTLKIQPAKLEDSAVYLCASSLDTTTTREAFFGQGTRLTVV.

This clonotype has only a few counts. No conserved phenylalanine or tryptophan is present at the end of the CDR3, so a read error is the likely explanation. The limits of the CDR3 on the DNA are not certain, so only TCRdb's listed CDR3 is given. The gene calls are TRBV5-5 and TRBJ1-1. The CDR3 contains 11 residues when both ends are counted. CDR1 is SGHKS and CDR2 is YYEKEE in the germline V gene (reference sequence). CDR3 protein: CASSSRSVSLL.

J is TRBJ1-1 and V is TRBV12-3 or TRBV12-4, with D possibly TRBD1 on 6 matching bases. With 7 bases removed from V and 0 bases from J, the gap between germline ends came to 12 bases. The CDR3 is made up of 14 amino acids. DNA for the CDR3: TGTGCCAGCACCCCGACAGGCCTGAACACTGAAGCTTTCTTT. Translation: CASTPTGLNTEAFF.

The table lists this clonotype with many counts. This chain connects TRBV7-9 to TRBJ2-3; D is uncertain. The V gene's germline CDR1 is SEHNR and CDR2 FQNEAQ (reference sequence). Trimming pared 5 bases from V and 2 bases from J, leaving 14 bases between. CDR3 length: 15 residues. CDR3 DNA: TGTGCCAGCAGCCTCGGCTCCCCAGCCACAGATACGCAGTATTTT. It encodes CASSLGSPATDTQYF.

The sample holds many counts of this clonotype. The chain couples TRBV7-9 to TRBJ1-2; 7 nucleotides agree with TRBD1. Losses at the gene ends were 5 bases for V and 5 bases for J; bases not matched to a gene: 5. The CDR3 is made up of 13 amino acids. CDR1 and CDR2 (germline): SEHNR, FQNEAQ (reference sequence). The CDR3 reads CASSVGQAYGYTF. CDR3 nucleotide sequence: TGTGCCAGCAGCGTTGGACAGGCTTATGGCTACACCTTC.

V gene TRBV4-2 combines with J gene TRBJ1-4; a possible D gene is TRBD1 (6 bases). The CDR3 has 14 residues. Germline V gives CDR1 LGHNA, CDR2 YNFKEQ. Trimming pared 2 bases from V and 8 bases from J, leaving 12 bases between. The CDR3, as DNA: TGTGCCAGCAGCCAACAGGGGCGAGGCGAAAAACTGTTTTTT. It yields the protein CASSQQGRGEKLFF.

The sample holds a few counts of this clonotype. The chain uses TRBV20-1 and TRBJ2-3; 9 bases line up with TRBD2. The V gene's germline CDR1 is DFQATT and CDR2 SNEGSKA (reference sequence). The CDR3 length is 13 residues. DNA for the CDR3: TGCACCTACGGGCCTAGCGGGGAAGATACGCAGTATTTT. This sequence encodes CTYGPSGEDTQYF.

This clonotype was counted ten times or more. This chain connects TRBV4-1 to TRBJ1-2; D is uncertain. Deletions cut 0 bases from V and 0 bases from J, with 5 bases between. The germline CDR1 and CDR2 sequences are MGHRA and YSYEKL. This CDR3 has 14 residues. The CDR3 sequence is CASSQDLTNYGYTF. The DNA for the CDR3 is TGCGCCAGCAGCCAAGATTTGACTAACTATGGCTACACCTTC.

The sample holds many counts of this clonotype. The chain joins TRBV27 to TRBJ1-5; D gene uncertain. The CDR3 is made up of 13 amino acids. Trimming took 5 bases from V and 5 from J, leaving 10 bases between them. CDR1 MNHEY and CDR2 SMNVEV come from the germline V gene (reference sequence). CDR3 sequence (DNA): TGTGCCAGCAGTAGTCAGGAAGATCAGCCCCAGCATTTT. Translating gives CASSSQEDQPQHF.

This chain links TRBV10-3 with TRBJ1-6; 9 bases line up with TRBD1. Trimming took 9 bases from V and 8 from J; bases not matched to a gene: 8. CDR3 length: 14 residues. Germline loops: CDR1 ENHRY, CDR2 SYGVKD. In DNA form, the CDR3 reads TGTGCCATGGCGTCGGGACAGGGAGATTCACCCCTCCACTTT. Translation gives CAMASGQGDSPLHF.

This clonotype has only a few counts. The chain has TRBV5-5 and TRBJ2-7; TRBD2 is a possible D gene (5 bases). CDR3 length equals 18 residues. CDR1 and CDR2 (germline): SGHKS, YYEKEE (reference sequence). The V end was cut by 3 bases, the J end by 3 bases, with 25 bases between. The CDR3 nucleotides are TGTGCCAGCAGCTATCCTCAAGCCGGGGAGATATCCGTCTACGAGCAGTACTTC. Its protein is CASSYPQAGEISVYEQYF.

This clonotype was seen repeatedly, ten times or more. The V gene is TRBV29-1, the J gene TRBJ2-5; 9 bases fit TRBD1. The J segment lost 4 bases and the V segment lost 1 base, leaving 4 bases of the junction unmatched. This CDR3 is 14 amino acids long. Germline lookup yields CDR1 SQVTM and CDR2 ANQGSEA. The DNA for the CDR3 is TGCAGCGTTGAAGGGACAGGGGTTCGAGAGACCCAGTACTTC. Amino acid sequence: CSVEGTGVRETQYF.

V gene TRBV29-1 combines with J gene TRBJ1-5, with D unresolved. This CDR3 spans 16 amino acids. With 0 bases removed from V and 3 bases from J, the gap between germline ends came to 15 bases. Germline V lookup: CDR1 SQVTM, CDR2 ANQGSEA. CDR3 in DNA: TGCAGCGTTGAAGATTGGACCCAAAAGAACAATCAGCCCCAGCATTTT. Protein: CSVEDWTQKNNQPQHF.

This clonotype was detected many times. The chain's CDR3 is CASRSGGAGTDTQYF. The CDR3 DNA is TGTGCCAGCAGAAGCGGGGGGGCCGGGACAGATACGCAGTATTTT. This sequence joins TRBV6-2 or TRBV6-3 and TRBJ2-3, with 10 bases lining up with TRBD2. The CDR3 length is 15 residues. J gave up 3 bases and V 6 bases, and 6 bases lay outside the gene matches. Germline CDR1 and CDR2: MNHEY and SVGEGT.

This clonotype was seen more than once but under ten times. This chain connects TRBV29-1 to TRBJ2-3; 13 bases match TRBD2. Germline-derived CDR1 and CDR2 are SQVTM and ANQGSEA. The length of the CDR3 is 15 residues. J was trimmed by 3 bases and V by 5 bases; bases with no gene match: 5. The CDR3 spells CSVSGLAGVTDTQYF. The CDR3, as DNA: TGCAGCGTTTCCGGACTAGCGGGGGTGACAGATACGCAGTATTTT.

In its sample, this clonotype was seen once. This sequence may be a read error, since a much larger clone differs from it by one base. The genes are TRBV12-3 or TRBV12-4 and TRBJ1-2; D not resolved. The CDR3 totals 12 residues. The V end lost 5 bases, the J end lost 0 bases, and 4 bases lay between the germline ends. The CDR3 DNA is TGTGCCAGCAGTGGGTCTAACTATGGCTACACCTTC. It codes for CASSGSNYGYTF.

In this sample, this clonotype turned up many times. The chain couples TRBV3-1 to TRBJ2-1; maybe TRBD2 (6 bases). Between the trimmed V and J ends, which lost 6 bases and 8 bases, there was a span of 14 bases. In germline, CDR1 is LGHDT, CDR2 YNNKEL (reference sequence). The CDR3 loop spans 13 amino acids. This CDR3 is CASSYTGGDEQFF. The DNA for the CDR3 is TGTGCCAGCAGTTATACAGGCGGGGATGAGCAGTTCTTC.

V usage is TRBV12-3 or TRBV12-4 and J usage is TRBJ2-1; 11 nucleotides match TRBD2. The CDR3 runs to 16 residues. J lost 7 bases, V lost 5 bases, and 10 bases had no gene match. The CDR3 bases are TGTGCCAGCAGTACAGTAGCGGGGGGGTCGGAGAATGAGCAGTTCTTC. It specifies CASSTVAGGSENEQFF.

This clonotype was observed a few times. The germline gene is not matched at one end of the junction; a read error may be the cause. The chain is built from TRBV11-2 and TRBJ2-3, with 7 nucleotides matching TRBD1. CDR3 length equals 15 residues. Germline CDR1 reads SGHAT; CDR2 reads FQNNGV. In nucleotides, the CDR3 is TGTGCCAGCAGCTTCGGACAGGAACGCACAAATACGCAGTATTTT. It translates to CASSFGQERTNTQYF.

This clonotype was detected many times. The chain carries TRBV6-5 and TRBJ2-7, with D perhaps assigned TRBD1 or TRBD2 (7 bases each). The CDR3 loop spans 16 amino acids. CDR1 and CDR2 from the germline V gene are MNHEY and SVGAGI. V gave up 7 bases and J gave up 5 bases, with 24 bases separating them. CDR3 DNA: TGTGCCAGCAAAGGGGAGGGGGCGCGGGTCCCCGACGAGCAGTACTTC. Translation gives CASKGEGARVPDEQYF.

CDR3 sequence: CASSSTREETQYF. CDR3 nucleotide sequence: TGTGCCAGCAGCTCGACTAGGGAAGAGACCCAGTACTTC. The chain employs TRBV7-2 and TRBJ2-5, with D perhaps TRBD2 (6 bases). The CDR3 consists of 13 residues. Germline V gene data show CDR1 as SGHTA and CDR2 as FQGNSA. Trimming took off 4 bases at V and 3 bases at J, with 9 bases between the two ends.